This T cell receptor (beta chain) came from a study of cytomegalovirus exposure and HLA in healthy donors. Study-wide results and caveats: In a later analysis, DRB1 alleles had the most associated TCRs; HLA-C alleles the fewest. Roughly uniform sequencing depth across donors was assumed, possibly incorrectly.

The PCR used 60 Vbeta and 13 Jbeta primers. In the study's own analysis: In a later analysis, around 10 million of tens of millions of unique beta chains occurred in at least two donors. Assay used: immunoSEQ multiplex PCR; TCRdb lists only in-frame clones, some missing. V and J calls and clone size are copied from that table; D and trimming were computed from the DNA. The sample consists of 100,000 to 150,000 clones, roughly a tenth of them appearing once. Losses at the gene ends were 5 bases for V and 4 bases for J; bases not matched to a gene: 5. Germline-derived CDR1 and CDR2 are LGHNT and FRNRAP. The CDR3 contains 15 residues. Comments on this clone: Its target is not known.

This TCR derives from a woman between 18 and 29 years old in good health and CMV-seropositive. The sequencing input was PBMCs. The chain couples TRBV12-5 to TRBJ1-5, with TRBD1 matching over 10 bases. The CDR3 spells CASGLGQGTNQPQHF. CDR3 sequence (DNA): TGTGCTAGTGGTCTGGGACAGGGGACGAATCAGCCCCAGCATTTT.